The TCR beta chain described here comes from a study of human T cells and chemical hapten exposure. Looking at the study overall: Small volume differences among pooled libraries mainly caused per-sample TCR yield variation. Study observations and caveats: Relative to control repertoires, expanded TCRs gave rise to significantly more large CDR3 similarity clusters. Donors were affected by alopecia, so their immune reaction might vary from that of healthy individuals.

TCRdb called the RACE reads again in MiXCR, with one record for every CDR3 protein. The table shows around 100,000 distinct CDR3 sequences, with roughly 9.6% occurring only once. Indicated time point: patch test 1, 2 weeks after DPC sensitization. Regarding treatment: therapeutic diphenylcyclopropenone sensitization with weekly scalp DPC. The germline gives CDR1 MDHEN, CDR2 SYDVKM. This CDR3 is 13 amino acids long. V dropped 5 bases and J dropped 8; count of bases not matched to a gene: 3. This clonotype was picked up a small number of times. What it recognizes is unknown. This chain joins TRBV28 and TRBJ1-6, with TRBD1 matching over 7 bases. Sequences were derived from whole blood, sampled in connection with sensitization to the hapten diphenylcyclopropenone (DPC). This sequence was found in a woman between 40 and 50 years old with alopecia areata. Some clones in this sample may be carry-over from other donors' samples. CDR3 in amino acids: CASSNRGHSPLHF. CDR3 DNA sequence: TGTGCCAGCAGTAACAGGGGACATTCACCCCTCCACTTT. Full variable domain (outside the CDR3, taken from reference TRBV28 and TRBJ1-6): DVKVTQSSRYLVKRTGEKVFLECVQDMDHENMFWYRQDPGLGLRLIYFSYDVKMKEKGDIPEGYSVSREKKERFSLILESASTNQTSMYLCASSNRGHSPLHFGNGTRLTVT.